The source of this T cell receptor beta chain is a study of T cell responses to AZD1222 COVID-19 vaccine. On this clone: Its antigen is currently unknown. The DNA is left out, because the CDR3 cannot be placed on it with certainty; the CDR3 is given as TCRdb lists it.

The CDR3 adds up to 13 amino acids, both ends counted. Germline CDR1 is LNHDA and CDR2 is SQIVND (reference sequence). Overall study results and limits: Targets within unmutated variant regions were reportedly found for nearly half of spike-specific TCRs. Sampled repertoires all dated from after the peak T cell response. Two AZD1222 doses significantly raised spike-specific TCR breadth and depth over controls.

Clones were read by immunoSEQ multiplex PCR, and TCRdb kept only the in-frame ones, dropping some. The sample contains 60,000 or so clones, approximately 80% of which appear only once. The source material was peripheral blood, sampled on day 0 of AZD1222 vaccination. The chain combines TRBV19 with TRBJ1-3. This sequence was found in an adult in good health. The CDR3: CASSSGAGNTIYF.